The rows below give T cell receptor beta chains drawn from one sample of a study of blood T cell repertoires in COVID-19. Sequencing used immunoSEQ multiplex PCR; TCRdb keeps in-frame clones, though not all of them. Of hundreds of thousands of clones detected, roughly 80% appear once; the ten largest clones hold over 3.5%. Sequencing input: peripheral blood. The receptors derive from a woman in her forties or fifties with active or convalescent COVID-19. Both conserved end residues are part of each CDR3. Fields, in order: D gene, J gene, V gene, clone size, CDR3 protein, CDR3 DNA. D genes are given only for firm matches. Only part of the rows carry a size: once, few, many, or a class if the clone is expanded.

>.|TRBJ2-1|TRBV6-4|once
CASSDSFKSSYNEQFF
TGTGCCAGCAGTGACTCATTCAAGAGCTCCTACAATGAGCAGTTCTTC
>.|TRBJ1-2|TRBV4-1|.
CASSQGLQRGLYGYTF
TGCGCCAGCAGCCAAGGACTCCAGCGGGGTCTCTATGGCTACACCTTC
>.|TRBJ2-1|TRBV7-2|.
CASSLAGEQFF
TGTGCCAGCAGCTTAGCGGGCGAGCAGTTCTTC
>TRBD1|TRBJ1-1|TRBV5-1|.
CASSGGTGNTEAFF
TGCGCCAGCAGCGGCGGGACAGGGAACACTGAAGCTTTCTTT
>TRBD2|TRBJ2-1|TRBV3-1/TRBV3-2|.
CASSQDLPGTSGSNEQFF
TGTGCCAGCAGCCAAGATCTTCCAGGGACTAGCGGGAGCAATGAGCAGTTCTTC
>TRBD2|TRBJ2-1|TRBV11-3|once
CASSLDLGGAYNEQFF
TGTGCCAGCAGCTTAGATCTCGGGGGGGCCTACAATGAGCAGTTCTTC
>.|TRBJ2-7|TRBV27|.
CASRRGQFYEQYF
TGTGCCAGCAGACGAGGACAGTTCTACGAGCAGTACTTC
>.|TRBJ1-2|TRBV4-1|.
CASSQDSPAGRPPLSGYTF
TGCGCCAGCAGCCAAGATAGTCCGGCAGGGAGGCCCCCTTTGTCTGGCTACACCTTC
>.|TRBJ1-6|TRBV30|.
CAWSGQGYSPLHF
TGTGCCTGGAGTGGGCAGGGGTATTCACCCCTCCACTTT
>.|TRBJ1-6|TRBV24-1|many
CATSDGGFNSPLHF
TGTGCCACCAGTGATGGCGGTTTTAATTCACCCCTCCACTTT
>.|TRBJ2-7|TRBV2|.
CASSEAMAGAEQYF
TGTGCCAGCAGTGAAGCGATGGCAGGGGCCGAGCAGTACTTC
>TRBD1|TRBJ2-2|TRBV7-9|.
CASSSTGNSPAGELFF
TGTGCCAGCAGCTCGACAGGGAATAGCCCCGCCGGGGAGCTGTTTTTT
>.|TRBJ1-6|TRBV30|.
CAWSVNPGEISPLHF
TGTGCCTGGAGTGTAAACCCAGGGGAGATTTCACCCCTCCACTTT
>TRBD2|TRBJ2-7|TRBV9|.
CASSVIASGGEQYF
TGTGCCAGCAGCGTAATCGCCAGCGGGGGCGAGCAGTACTTC
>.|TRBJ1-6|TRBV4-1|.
CASNGGLGNSPLHF
TGCGCCAGCAATGGGGGGTTAGGCAATTCACCCCTCCACTTT
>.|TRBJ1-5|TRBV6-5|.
CASSRGRRNQPQHF
TGTGCCAGCAGCCGAGGACGGAGGAATCAGCCCCAGCATTTT
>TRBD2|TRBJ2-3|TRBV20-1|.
CSGGGGDTQYF
TGCAGTGGTGGGGGGGGAGATACGCAGTATTTT
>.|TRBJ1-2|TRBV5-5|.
CASSLWATGSLNYGYTF
TGTGCCAGCAGCTTGTGGGCTACGGGAAGCCTTAACTATGGCTACACCTTC
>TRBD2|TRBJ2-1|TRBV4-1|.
CASSQGGPGLAVISYNEQFF
TGCGCCAGCAGCCAAGGGGGGCCCGGACTAGCGGTTATCTCCTACAATGAGCAGTTCTTC
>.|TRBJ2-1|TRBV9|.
CASSVGSNDYSSYNEQFF
TGTGCCAGCAGCGTAGGTTCGAACGACTACAGCTCCTACAATGAGCAGTTCTTC
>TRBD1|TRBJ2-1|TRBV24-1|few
CATSDPGTGRKNEQFF
TGTGCCACCAGTGACCCCGGGACAGGGAGGAAAAATGAGCAGTTCTTC
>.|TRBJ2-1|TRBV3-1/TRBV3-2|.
CASSQPVGGFAYNEQFF
TGTGCCAGCAGCCAACCCGTCGGGGGATTCGCCTACAATGAGCAGTTCTTC
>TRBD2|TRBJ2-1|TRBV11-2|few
CASSLVAGGNEQFF
TGTGCCAGCAGCTTAGTAGCGGGAGGCAATGAGCAGTTCTTC
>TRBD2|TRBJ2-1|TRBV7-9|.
CASSPHGGSGWSSYNEQFF
TGTGCCAGCAGCCCCCACGGGGGTAGCGGGTGGAGCTCCTACAATGAGCAGTTCTTC
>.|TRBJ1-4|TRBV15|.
CATHIATNEKLFF
TGTGCCACCCACATTGCAACTAATGAAAAACTGTTTTTT
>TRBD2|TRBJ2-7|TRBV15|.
CATSRITVGLAGGLNYEQYF
TGTGCCACCAGCAGAATAACTGTTGGACTAGCGGGAGGGTTAAACTACGAGCAGTACTTC
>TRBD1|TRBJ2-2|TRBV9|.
CASTPTGGSDTGELFF
TGTGCCAGCACCCCCACAGGGGGTTCCGACACCGGGGAGCTGTTTTTT
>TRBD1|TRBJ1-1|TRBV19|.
CASSIKGQGARNTEAFF
TGTGCCAGTAGTATCAAAGGACAGGGGGCCCGGAACACTGAAGCTTTCTTT
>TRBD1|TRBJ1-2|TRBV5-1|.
CASSLGTGVFDYGYTF
TGCGCCAGCAGCTTGGGGACAGGGGTATTCGACTATGGCTACACCTTC